Below, 23 T cell receptor beta chains from the same sample are listed, as sequenced in a study of blood T cell repertoires in COVID-19. This table comes from immunoSEQ multiplex PCR, and its TCRdb copy is limited to in-frame clones, with some not included. The sample lists some 130,000 clones, roughly 86% occurring once. Sample: peripheral blood. The receptors originated from a human donor in a cohort sampled during active COVID-19.

The V gene is TRBV19, the J gene TRBJ1-1; 9 bases line up with TRBD1. This CDR3 is 18 amino acids long. Germline trimming cut 4 bases from V and 0 bases from J; bases unmatched to any gene: 12. Looked up from germline, CDR1 is LNHDA and CDR2 is SQIVND (reference sequence). CDR3 sequence: CASSTGRDRVTLNTEAFF. As DNA, the CDR3 is TGTGCCAGTAGTACGGGGAGGGACAGGGTGACCCTGAACACTGAAGCTTTCTTT.

The rearrangement links TRBV3-1 (or the pseudogene TRBV3-2) to TRBJ2-1; D is perhaps TRBD2 (6 bases). Trimming cost V 4 bases and J 0 bases, with 10 bases left between them. CDR3 length equals 15 residues. Germline V gene data show CDR1 as LGHDT and CDR2 as YNNKEL (reference sequence). CDR3 in DNA: TGTGCCAGCAGCCCGGAGGGGAGCTCCTACAATGAGCAGTTCTTC. Translation gives CASSPEGSSYNEQFF.

V usage is TRBV12-3 or TRBV12-4 and J usage is TRBJ1-1; D is undetermined. The CDR3 runs to 13 residues. V lost 3 bases to trimming and J lost 0 bases, with 5 bases between them. The CDR3 loop reads CASSFGLNTEAFF. Here the CDR3 DNA reads TGTGCCAGCAGTTTTGGCCTGAACACTGAAGCTTTCTTT.

The CDR3 nucleotides are TGTGCCAGCAGCTTAACCACAGGGGGTAAGGCGGAGACCCAGTACTTC. Translated, it gives CASSLTTGGKAETQYF. The rearrangement uses TRBV7-9 and TRBJ2-5; TRBD1 matches 8 bases. Per the germline V gene, CDR1 is SEHNR and CDR2 is FQNEAQ (reference sequence). After removal of 2 bases from V and 5 bases from J, the junction contained 10 bases not matched to a gene. The CDR3 sequence is 16 residues long.

The J gene is TRBJ1-4, the V gene TRBV6-1, with D unclear. The CDR3 runs 15 residues. From germline, CDR1 is MNHNS and CDR2 SASEGT. V lost 2 bases and J lost 0, with 7 bases in between. CDR3 nucleotides: TGTGCCAGCAGTGAATCGAGTGCAACTAATGAAAAACTGTTTTTT. Translating it yields CASSESSATNEKLFF.

The chain employs TRBV3-1 (or the pseudogene TRBV3-2) and TRBJ2-1; 7 bases are shared with TRBD1. The ends lost 4 bases at V and 9 bases at J; junction bases unmatched: 15. The CDR3 has 16 residues. Germline CDR1 reads LGHDT; CDR2 reads YNNKEL (reference sequence). The CDR3 region has the DNA TGTGCCAGCAGCCCCGCGACAGGGCCCCTCGTCGGTGAGCAGTTCTTC. It yields the protein CASSPATGPLVGEQFF.

The chain couples TRBV6-5 to TRBJ1-4, with D perhaps TRBD1 (6 bases). Germline CDR1 MNHEY, CDR2 SVGAGI. The CDR3 contains 13 residues. Trimming took 6 bases from V and 8 from J, leaving 13 bases between them. DNA for the CDR3: TGTGCCAGCAGGGCAACGACAGGCGAAAAACTGTTTTTT. Translating gives CASRATTGEKLFF.

As for this clone: A much more abundant neighbour one base away suggests this may be a read error. This rearrangement joins TRBV7-9 to TRBJ2-7; D possibly corresponds to TRBD2 (5 bases). This CDR3 is 11 amino acids long. From germline, CDR1 is SEHNR and CDR2 FQNEAQ (reference sequence). V was pared by 4 bases and J by 5 bases, with 6 bases between. The CDR3 loop reads CASSSGDEQYF. The DNA for the CDR3 is TGTGCCAGCAGCTCCGGGGACGAGCAGTACTTC.

This rearrangement joins TRBV21-1 to TRBJ2-1; the D call in the table, TRBD1, was not verified against the DNA. TRBV21-1 is a pseudogene. The CDR3 is 15 residues long. This CDR3 reads CASSRDRCRPNEQFF. In nucleotides, the CDR3 is TGTGCCAGCAGCAGGGACAGATGTAGGCCCAATGAGCAGTTCTTC.

The J gene is TRBJ2-4, the V gene TRBV18; D is unclear. The germline V gene encodes CDR1 KGHSH and CDR2 LQKENI. The CDR3 totals 15 residues. V gave up 0 bases and J gave up 0 bases, with 6 bases separating them. CDR3 nucleotide sequence: TGTGCCAGCTCACCACCGACATTAGCCAAAAACATTCAGTACTTC. Its translation is CASSPPTLAKNIQYF. Combining the CDR3 with reference TRBV18 and TRBJ2-4 gives the whole variable domain NAGVMQNPRHLVRRRGQEARLRCSPMKGHSHVYWYRQLPEEGLKFMVYLQKENIIDESGMPKERFSAEFPKEGPSILRIQQVVRGDSAAYFCASSPPTLAKNIQYFGAGTRLSVL.

CDR3 bases: TGCGCCAGCAGCCAAGATAACACCGTAGCGGGGGGGCCTGGCAATGAGCAGTTCTTC. The encoded protein is CASSQDNTVAGGPGNEQFF. The chain combines TRBV4-1 with TRBJ2-1, with 11 nucleotides matching TRBD2. CDR3 length equals 19 residues. Germline CDR1 MGHRA, CDR2 YSYEKL. The V and J ends lost 0 bases and 6 bases, in that order; junction bases with no gene match: 13.

This clone was observed a single time. The rearrangement uses TRBV30 and TRBJ2-1; 12 nucleotides line up with TRBD2. The CDR3 is 14 residues long. Germline V gives CDR1 GTSNPN, CDR2 SVGIG (reference sequence). The J segment lost 7 bases and the V segment lost 4 bases, leaving 5 bases of the junction unmatched. In DNA, the CDR3 is TGTGCCTGGACTAGCGGGGGGGCCAAAAATGAGCAGTTCTTC. This encodes CAWTSGGAKNEQFF. Full variable domain (outside the CDR3, taken from reference TRBV30 and TRBJ2-1): SQTIHQWPATLVQPVGSPLSLECTVEGTSNPNLYWYRQAAGRGLQLLFYSVGIGQISSEVPQNLSASRPQDRQFILSSKKLLLSDSGFYLCAWTSGGAKNEQFFGPGTRLTVL.

The chain links TRBV27 to TRBJ1-4; the D gene is possibly TRBD1 (5 bases). CDR1 is MNHEY, CDR2 SMNVEV, per germline (reference sequence). V lost 1 base and J lost 0, with 9 bases in between. This CDR3 spans 16 amino acids. CDR3 sequence: CASSLYQGATNEKLFF. The CDR3 region has the DNA TGTGCCAGCAGTTTATATCAGGGTGCAACTAATGAAAAACTGTTTTTT.

V gene TRBV5-1 combines with J gene TRBJ2-5; D is perhaps TRBD2 (5 bases). The V end was cut by 3 bases, the J end by 5 bases, with 17 bases between. Germline CDR1 and CDR2: SGHRS and YFSETQ. CDR3 length: 15 residues. This CDR3 is CASSYGPSRGETQYF. In DNA, the CDR3 is TGCGCCAGCAGCTACGGGCCGAGTCGCGGGGAGACCCAGTACTTC.

In the case of this clone: This sample also contains other DNA sequences that code for the same CDR3. This sequence joins TRBV28 and TRBJ1-2, with D perhaps TRBD1 (5 bases). This CDR3 contains 14 residues. Trimming removed 2 bases at V and 2 bases at J, with 9 bases between. Per the germline V gene, CDR1 is MDHEN and CDR2 is SYDVKM. Written as DNA, the CDR3 is TGTGCCAGCAGTTTAGGGGCAGGGAACTATGGCTACACCTTC. The encoded protein is CASSLGAGNYGYTF.

The chain joins TRBV5-6 to TRBJ2-7, with 7 nucleotides matching TRBD1. The CDR3 length is 13 residues. CDR1 SGHDT and CDR2 YYEEEE come from the germline V gene. The junction had 8 bases not matched to a gene; V was cut back by 7 bases and J by 4 bases. The CDR3 coding sequence is TGTGCCAGCTTCCGGGACAGAGTTTACGAGCAGTACTTC. It specifies CASFRDRVYEQYF.

The chain has TRBV14 and TRBJ2-3; D remains ambiguous. Germline V lookup: CDR1 SGHDN, CDR2 FVKESK. V was trimmed by 1 base and J by 2 bases, leaving 16 bases between them. CDR3 length: 17 residues. The CDR3 here is CASSQVDAYYNTDTQYF. In DNA form, the CDR3 reads TGTGCCAGCAGCCAAGTCGACGCGTACTATAACACAGATACGCAGTATTTT.

The chain joins TRBV11-1 to TRBJ2-3; D gene uncertain. Germline lookup yields CDR1 SGHAT and CDR2 FQDESV (reference sequence). The CDR3 has 15 amino acids. Trimming shortened V by 1 base and J by 3 bases, and 11 bases separated the two germline ends. The DNA for the CDR3 is TGTGCCAGCAGCTTAGACGGCGAGGAGACAGATACGCAGTATTTT. Its protein product is CASSLDGEETDTQYF.

CDR3 loop: CASTLAGGNTDTQYF. CDR3 DNA: TGTGCCAGCACACTAGCGGGGGGGAACACAGATACGCAGTATTTT. J is TRBJ2-3 and V is TRBV6-6; 13 bases match TRBD2. This CDR3 has 15 amino acids. V lost 7 bases and J lost 2; bases outside the gene matches: 3. The germline CDR1 and CDR2 sequences are MNHNY and SVGAGI (reference sequence).

The V call is TRBV5-6, the J call TRBJ2-7; TRBD2 aligns across 7 bases. Losses at the gene ends were 1 base for V and 3 bases for J; bases not matched to a gene: 7. Germline CDR1 is SGHDT and CDR2 is YYEEEE. The CDR3 consists of 15 residues. CDR3 in DNA: TGTGCCAGCAGCTTGTTATCGGGAGGCTTCTACGAGCAGTACTTC. Protein: CASSLLSGGFYEQYF.

The gene calls are TRBV10-1 and TRBJ2-3; possible D gene TRBD1, 5 bases. The germline CDR1 and CDR2 sequences are WNHNN and SYGVQD (reference sequence). Trimming left V 0 bases short and J 4 bases short, with 11 bases between. There are 15 residues in the CDR3. CDR3 DNA: TGCGCCAGCAGTGAGTCGCAGGGATCCCCAGATACGCAGTATTTT. It encodes CASSESQGSPDTQYF.

This chain uses TRBV3-1 (or the pseudogene TRBV3-2) with TRBJ1-1, with 12 nucleotides matching TRBD1. The germline V gene encodes CDR1 LGHDT and CDR2 YNNKEL (reference sequence). With 2 bases clipped from V and 6 bases from J, the junction kept 4 bases outside the gene matches. The CDR3 is made up of 15 amino acids. The CDR3 protein is CASSQKGQGAAEAFF. CDR3 sequence (DNA): TGTGCCAGCAGCCAAAAGGGACAGGGGGCCGCTGAAGCTTTCTTT.

The gene calls are TRBV7-8 and TRBJ1-1, with TRBD1 as a possible D gene (6 bases). V gave up 3 bases and J gave up 11 bases, with 13 bases separating them. This CDR3 has 12 amino acids. Per germline, CDR1 SGHVS and CDR2 FQNEAQ. The CDR3 nucleotides read TGTGCCAGCAGCTTGAACAGGGCTTGGGCTTTCTTT. It encodes CASSLNRAWAFF.